The next 21 T cell receptor beta chains were all read from a single sample in a study of tumor-infiltrating lymphocytes in primary liver carcinoma. Co-extraction yielded RNA and DNA from around 20-30 mg of unsorted bulk tissue. Researchers generated TCR beta cDNA from roughly 520 ng of total RNA, relying on a constant-region primer. Researchers made the TCR beta libraries by running three nested multiplex PCR rounds with slightly modified ARM-PCR. A C-beta reverse primer and TRBV1-TRBV30 forward primers served in each of the first two PCR rounds, at 10 cycles apiece. One entry per CDR3 protein, called by TCRdb with MiXCR from the multiplex PCR reads. This table has 90,000 to 110,000 distinct CDR3 sequences, approximately 78% appearing once. The sequenced sample was liver tumor tissue from sampling region 3. Sample subset: tumor region T3, left-lateral pole. The receptors were sampled from a man between 35 and 55 years old with primary liver carcinoma and hepatitis B virus infection.

This clonotype has a count of ten or more. This chain connects TRBV28 to TRBJ2-7; D call uncertain. This CDR3 has 15 residues. V was cut by 3 bases and J by 1 base, with 13 bases left in between. Per germline, CDR1 MDHEN and CDR2 SYDVKM. The CDR3 loop reads CASSFGRAKSYEQYF. In DNA form, the CDR3 reads TGTGCCAGCAGTTTCGGACGAGCGAAGTCCTACGAGCAGTACTTC.

The rearrangement links TRBV4-2 to TRBJ1-2, with D unclear. This CDR3 has 14 amino acids. V was pared by 4 bases and J by 5 bases, with 14 bases between. The V gene's germline CDR1 is LGHNA and CDR2 YNFKEQ. CDR3 in DNA: TGTGCCAGCAGCCCCTTAGTAGGGAAGTATGGCTACACCTTC. Amino acid sequence: CASSPLVGKYGYTF.

This clonotype turned up a few times. The junction departs from the called germline gene at one end, perhaps through a read error. This sequence joins TRBV11-3 and TRBJ1-5; possibly TRBD1 for D (5 bases). Per germline, CDR1 SGHNT and CDR2 YENEEA. This CDR3 is built from 15 residues. The CDR3 sequence is CASSLDLGVVQPQHF. In nucleotides, the CDR3 is TGTGCCAGCAGCTTAGATCTGGGGGTAGTTCAGCCTCAGCATTTT.

About this clonotype: A junction boundary mismatches the germline segment, possibly from a read error. This rearrangement joins TRBV29-1 to TRBJ1-5, with a tentative D call TRBD1 (6 bases). Germline CDR1 and CDR2: SQVTM and ANQGSEA. CDR3 length: 13 amino acids. The CDR3 here is CIAGGGANRPQHF. CDR3 nucleotides: TGCATTGCCGGAGGGGGAGCGAATCGGCCCCAGCATTTT.

On this clonotype: The junction shows a germline mismatch at one end, possibly a read error. J is TRBJ2-7 and V is TRBV4-2, with D uncertain. This CDR3 comprises 15 residues. Germline V gene lookup returns CDR1 LGHNA and CDR2 YNFKEQ. The CDR3 coding sequence is TGTGCCAGCAGCCAAGAGGGGAATAGCTCCTACGAGCAGTATTTC. Translated, it gives CASSQEGNSSYEQYF.

Of note for this clonotype: Being one base from a much bigger clone, this may be a read error. V is TRBV28 and J is TRBJ2-7, with a tentative D call TRBD1 (5 bases). Germline V gives CDR1 MDHEN, CDR2 SYDVKM. There are 16 residues in the CDR3. Trimming cost V 5 bases and J 2 bases, with 19 bases left between them. The chain's CDR3 is CASSPPFDSRAYEQYF. The CDR3 nucleotides read TGTGCCAGCAGTCCCCCCTTCGACAGTAGGGCCTACGAGCAGTACTTC.

The CDR3 coding sequence is TGCGCCAGCAATCAAAGTAGCGAGCAGTTCTTC. Its protein product is CASNQSSEQFF. The chain employs TRBV4-1 and TRBJ2-1; the D is unclear. Germline-derived CDR1 and CDR2 are MGHRA and YSYEKL. Trimming pared 7 bases from V and 10 bases from J, leaving 11 bases between. CDR3 length: 11 amino acids.

Turning to this clonotype: Sequence at one end of the junction differs from germline and may be a read error. V and J are TRBV29-1 and TRBJ1-2; the D is unclear. Germline CDR1 and CDR2: SQVTM and ANQGSEA. The CDR3 sequence is 14 residues long. CDR3 nucleotides: TGCAGCGTTGAAGATCATCGAAGAAGCTATGGCTATACCTTC. As protein: CSVEDHRRSYGYTF. Full variable domain (rest looked up from reference TRBV29-1 and TRBJ1-2): SAVISQKPSRDICQRGTSLTIQCQVDSQVTMMFWYRQQPGQSLTLIATANQGSEATYESGFVIDKFPISRPNLTFSTLTVSNMSPEDSSIYLCSVEDHRRSYGYTFGSGTRLTVV.

About this clonotype: One end of the junction is discordant with germline, which a read error may explain. V gene TRBV5-6 combines with J gene TRBJ1-5; 7 bases are a match to TRBD1. The CDR3 loop spans 16 amino acids. From germline, CDR1 is SGHDT and CDR2 YYEEEE. The CDR3 sequence: CTSSLWAGGYRQLQHF. CDR3 DNA: TGTACCAGCAGCTTGTGGGCAGGGGGTTATCGTCAGCTCCAGCATTTT.

This clonotype came up many times. V gene TRBV5-1 combines with J gene TRBJ2-7; 9 nucleotides align to TRBD2. After removal of 2 bases from V and 3 bases from J, the junction contained 6 bases not matched to a gene. Germline CDR1 is SGHRS and CDR2 is YFSETQ. The CDR3 contains 15 residues. The CDR3 protein is CASSFSGSPNYEQYF. CDR3 DNA sequence: TGCGCCAGCAGCTTTAGCGGGAGCCCCAACTACGAGCAGTACTTC.

J is TRBJ2-1 and V is TRBV11-2, with TRBD2 as a possible D gene (5 bases). The ends were cut back, 1 base at V and 8 bases at J, with 15 bases in the middle. The germline CDR1 and CDR2 sequences are SGHAT and FQNNGV. CDR3 length: 15 amino acids. CDR3 sequence: CASSLGSCGGYEQFF. CDR3 DNA: TGTGCCAGCAGCTTAGGGTCCTGTGGAGGATATGAGCAGTTCTTC.

Notes on this clonotype: A read error may account for a junction end that differs from germline. The V call is TRBV29-1, the J call TRBJ2-5, with TRBD2 identical over 13 bases. Per germline, CDR1 SQVTM and CDR2 ANQGSEA. The CDR3 is 15 residues long. This CDR3 reads CSVRTSGSWAETHYF. The CDR3 nucleotides read TGCAGCGTTCGGACTAGCGGGAGTTGGGCTGAGACCCATTACTTT.

This chain uses TRBV10-2 with TRBJ2-3; the match to TRBD2 covers 8 bases. Germline CDR1 reads WSHSY; CDR2 reads SAAADI. Losses at the gene ends were 0 bases for V and 6 bases for J; bases not matched to a gene: 5. The CDR3 length is 15 residues. CDR3 amino acids: CASSESRAGVDTQYF. CDR3 nucleotide sequence: TGCGCCAGCAGTGAGTCGAGAGCGGGAGTGGATACGCAGTATTTT.

Regarding this clonotype: Relative to the germline gene, one junction end is altered; a read error may explain this. The chain carries TRBV5-6 and TRBJ2-1; D gene unclear. The CDR3 runs 17 residues. Germline assignment: CDR1 SGHDT and CDR2 YYEEEE. The CDR3 nucleotides are TGTGCCAGCAGCTTGCGATGGAGCCGCTCTGGGTACAGTGAGCAGTTCTTC. Translating it yields CASSLRWSRSGYSEQFF.

Note on this clonotype: One junction end does not reproduce the germline sequence, and a read error may be involved. The rearrangement links TRBV11-1 to TRBJ2-6; D is ambiguous. Germline V gene lookup returns CDR1 SGHAT and CDR2 FQDESV (reference sequence). This CDR3 has 15 amino acids. The CDR3 here is CASSLGRARVNVLTF. The CDR3 bases are TGTGCCAGCAGCTTGGGCCGAGCTAGGGTCAACGTCCTGACATTC.

As to this clonotype: One end of the junction does not line up with germline, which may come from a read error. The V and J genes are TRBV10-2 and TRBJ2-3; 7 nucleotides agree with TRBD2. The CDR3 spans 12 residues. Germline CDR1 WSHSY, CDR2 SAAADI. This CDR3 reads CASSHTSERTHF. The CDR3 nucleotides read TGCGCCAGCAGCCACACTAGCGAGAGAACGCATTTT.

Comment on this clonotype: This may be a read error: a much more frequent sequence differs by one nucleotide. The gene calls are TRBV28 and TRBJ2-4; maybe TRBD1 (6 bases). This CDR3 comprises 16 residues. CDR1 MDHEN and CDR2 SYDVKM come from the germline V gene. V lost 5 bases, J lost 2 bases, and 16 bases lay in between. CDR3 residues: CASSQPDSITKNIQYF. In DNA, the CDR3 is TGTGCCAGCAGTCAACCGGACAGTATAACCAAAAACATTCAGTACTTC. Full variable domain (remainder filled in from reference TRBV28 and TRBJ2-4): DVKVTQSSRYLVKRTGEKVFLECVQDMDHENMFWYRQDPGLGLRLIYFSYDVKMKEKGDIPEGYSVSREKKERFSLILESASTNQTSMYLCASSQPDSITKNIQYFGAGTRLSVL.

This chain links TRBV28 with TRBJ1-6, with D tentatively TRBD1 (6 bases). The ends were cut back, 7 bases at V and 9 bases at J, with 22 bases in the middle. Germline CDR1 MDHEN, CDR2 SYDVKM. CDR3 length: 16 amino acids. The DNA for the CDR3 is TGTGCCAGCAATACCCCGGTGCAGGGGAGAGCTTCACCCCTCCACTTT. Translation gives CASNTPVQGRASPLHF.

Points on this clonotype: A read error may account for a junction end that differs from germline. The genes are TRBV11-3 and TRBJ2-3, with 9 bases identical to TRBD2. CDR1 and CDR2 from the germline V gene are SGHNT and YENEEA. The length of the CDR3 is 17 residues. The CDR3 sequence is CASIKAVAGGGTDTQYF. Written as DNA, the CDR3 is TGTGCAAGCATCAAAGCGGTCGCGGGAGGGGGCACAGATACGCAATATTTT.

The chain couples TRBV12-3 or TRBV12-4 to TRBJ2-7, with unresolved D. CDR3 length: 16 residues. Trimming removed 5 bases from V and 3 bases from J, with 20 bases in between. Here the CDR3 DNA reads TGTGCCAGCAGTATAATCTCGGGTCTCAGTCTCTACGAGCAGTACTTC. It is translated as CASSIISGLSLYEQYF.

The rearrangement links TRBV4-2 to TRBJ2-5, with 14 bases aligning to TRBD2. Trimming removed 4 bases from V and 4 bases from J; junction bases left unmatched: 11. In germline, CDR1 is LGHNA, CDR2 YNFKEQ. The CDR3 loop spans 18 amino acids. The CDR3 here is CASSPTTSGRAGSETQYF. CDR3 nucleotide sequence: TGTGCCAGCAGCCCAACGACTAGCGGGAGGGCCGGCTCAGAGACCCAGTACTTC.